The 27 T cell receptor beta chains given below trace back to one sample, sequenced in a study of shared clonotypes between healthy human individuals. TCRdb's copy holds only in-frame clones and misses some; the assay was immunoSEQ multiplex PCR. The sample consists of some 2,000,000 clones, 95% of them appearing once. Sample: naive CD4+ T cells sorted from blood. Subset given: CD45RA+ positively selected. These receptors all stem from a man aged 18 to 30 in good health.

This sequence joins TRBV27 and TRBJ2-7; TRBD1 aligns across 9 bases. Per the germline V gene, CDR1 is MNHEY and CDR2 is SMNVEV (reference sequence). V lost 3 bases, J lost 3 bases, and 3 bases stayed unmatched. This CDR3 region has 14 residues. The CDR3 loop is CASSFVTGGYEQYF. The DNA for the CDR3 is TGTGCCAGCAGTTTTGTGACAGGGGGCTACGAGCAGTACTTC.

This sequence joins TRBV30 and TRBJ2-7; D is perhaps TRBD1 or TRBD2 (5 bases each). Per the germline V gene, CDR1 is GTSNPN and CDR2 is SVGIG (reference sequence). This CDR3 has 16 residues. The V end lost 5 bases, the J end lost 3 bases, and 23 bases lay between the germline ends. CDR3 region: CAWGQGSGTRYYEQYF. The CDR3 nucleotides read TGTGCCTGGGGGCAAGGATCGGGGACCCGATACTACGAGCAGTACTTC. The variable domain in full, completed from reference TRBV30 and TRBJ2-7, reads SQTIHQWPATLVQPVGSPLSLECTVEGTSNPNLYWYRQAAGRGLQLLFYSVGIGQISSEVPQNLSASRPQDRQFILSSKKLLLSDSGFYLCAWGQGSGTRYYEQYFGPGTRLTVT.

The CDR3 spells CASRIQVGTGEQFF. CDR3 DNA: TGTGCCAGCAGGATACAGGTGGGCACTGGTGAGCAGTTCTTC. This rearrangement joins TRBV6-5 to TRBJ2-1; perhaps TRBD1 as D (5 bases). Germline CDR1 and CDR2: MNHEY and SVGAGI. The CDR3 contains 14 residues. V lost 6 bases and J 9 bases, leaving 18 bases between the germline ends.

For this clone: The junction does not match germline at one end; this may be a read error. The genes are TRBV30 and TRBJ2-7, with TRBD2 identical over 7 bases. CDR3 length equals 13 residues. Germline CDR1 and CDR2: GTSNPN and SVGIG (reference sequence). The CDR3 loop is CARSGREINEQYF. The DNA of the CDR3 is TGTGCCCGGAGTGGGCGGGAGATAAACGAGCAGTACTTC.

A remark on this clone: Distinct nucleotide sequences in the sample also encode this CDR3. The chain couples TRBV5-1 to TRBJ2-7, with D maybe TRBD1 (5 bases). Germline V gives CDR1 SGHRS, CDR2 YFSETQ. Between the trimmed V and J ends, which lost 2 bases and 1 base, there was a span of 10 bases. The CDR3 runs 14 residues. The DNA for the CDR3 is TGCGCCAGCAGCTTTGGGCAGGGATCCTACGAGCAGTACTTC. This sequence encodes CASSFGQGSYEQYF.

The genes are TRBV30 and TRBJ2-1, with TRBD2 as a possible D gene (6 bases). Trimming pared 3 bases from V and 9 bases from J, leaving 15 bases between. The CDR3 extends over 13 amino acids. Germline values: CDR1 GTSNPN, CDR2 SVGIG (reference sequence). The CDR3 protein is CAWSGLASPEQFF. The DNA for the CDR3 is TGTGCCTGGAGCGGTCTAGCGAGTCCTGAGCAGTTCTTC.

Details on this clone: One junction end disagrees with the germline gene, perhaps due to a read error. The rearrangement joins TRBV7-2 to TRBJ2-1; D not certain. Germline CDR1 reads SGHTA; CDR2 reads FQGNSA. The CDR3 has 12 residues. This CDR3 is CASSPPRSPWIF. The CDR3 nucleotides are TGTGCCAGCAGCCCCCCGCGGTCACCCTGGATCTTC. Supplemented by reference TRBV7-2 and TRBJ2-1, the full variable domain reads GAGVSQSPSNKVTEKGKDVELRCDPISGHTALYWYRQSLGQGLEFLIYFQGNSAPDKSGLPSDRFSAERTGGSVSTLTIQRTQQEDSAVYLCASSPPRSPWIFGPGTRLTVL.

This sequence joins TRBV6-6 and TRBJ1-2; 7 positions match TRBD1. The germline V gene has CDR1 MNHNY and CDR2 SVGAGI (reference sequence). With 5 bases clipped from V and 1 base from J, the junction kept 10 bases outside the gene matches. CDR3 length: 16 amino acids. The CDR3 here is CASSLPGTEVNYGYTF. DNA of the CDR3: TGTGCCAGCAGTCTCCCCGGGACAGAAGTTAACTATGGCTACACCTTC.

This sequence joins TRBV7-9 and TRBJ2-5; D remains ambiguous. This CDR3 has 16 amino acids. Germline V lookup: CDR1 SEHNR, CDR2 FQNEAQ (reference sequence). Trimming took 3 bases from V and 3 from J, leaving 17 bases between them. The CDR3 is CASSFGRQSLEETQYF. CDR3 in DNA: TGTGCCAGCAGCTTTGGCCGCCAATCGTTAGAAGAGACCCAGTACTTC.

The CDR3 coding sequence is TGTGCCTGGAGTCGGGCGAATCAGCCCCAGCATTTT. This sequence encodes CAWSRANQPQHF. The chain is built from TRBV30 and TRBJ1-5; D unclear. The length of the CDR3 is 12 residues. The V end lost 2 bases, the J end lost 4 bases, and 6 bases lay between the germline ends. In germline, CDR1 is GTSNPN, CDR2 SVGIG (reference sequence).

This chain joins TRBV4-1 and TRBJ1-1; 11 bases are shared with TRBD1. The CDR3 length is 16 residues. Germline CDR1 is MGHRA and CDR2 is YSYEKL. V was pared by 4 bases and J by 5 bases, with 9 bases of the junction left unmatched. The CDR3 loop is CASSRLPGQGVTEAFF. DNA for the CDR3: TGCGCCAGCAGCCGACTACCGGGACAGGGGGTGACTGAAGCTTTCTTT.

V gene TRBV6-1 combines with J gene TRBJ1-2, with 7 bases identical to TRBD1. Germline assignment: CDR1 MNHNS and CDR2 SASEGT. The CDR3 covers 15 residues. V lost 6 bases, J lost 5 bases, and 12 bases stayed unmatched. The CDR3 sequence: CASSATGTDPYGYTF. CDR3 DNA sequence: TGTGCCAGCAGCGCAACCGGGACAGACCCATATGGCTACACCTTC.

The V call is TRBV6-5, the J call TRBJ1-5; no firm D call. The CDR3 has 15 amino acids. V lost 8 bases and J lost 2, with 16 bases in between. The germline V gene has CDR1 MNHEY and CDR2 SVGAGI. The CDR3 DNA is TGTGCCAGCGCCCCCGGCCACGGTGGCAATCAGCCCCAGCATTTT. Translating it yields CASAPGHGGNQPQHF.

With respect to this clone: Distinct nucleotide sequences in the sample also encode this CDR3. DNA for the CDR3: TGCAGCGCGGGGAACACTGAAGCTTTCTTT. Translating gives CSAGNTEAFF. The rearrangement joins TRBV29-1 to TRBJ1-1; no clear D gene. Germline-derived CDR1 and CDR2 are SQVTM and ANQGSEA. The CDR3 is 10 amino acids. The V gene lost 7 bases and the J gene lost 1 base, with 4 bases spanning the gap.

This chain uses TRBV6-1 with TRBJ2-7; tentatively, D is TRBD2 (5 bases). Germline lookup yields CDR1 MNHNS and CDR2 SASEGT. The V end was cut by 5 bases, the J end by 3 bases, with 11 bases between. The CDR3 covers 13 residues. The CDR3, as DNA: TGTGCCAGCAGTCGCTCGGCGGGCTACGAGCAGTACTTC. Translated, it gives CASSRSAGYEQYF.

The chain couples TRBV18 to TRBJ2-7; TRBD1 or TRBD2 may be the D gene (5 bases each). CDR1 is KGHSH, CDR2 LQKENI, per germline. CDR3 length: 18 amino acids. V lost 2 bases and J 5 bases, leaving 25 bases between the germline ends. CDR3 region: CASSPKLGALPGNNEQYF. DNA of the CDR3: TGTGCCAGCTCACCAAAACTAGGGGCGCTCCCTGGAAACAACGAGCAGTACTTC. The variable domain in full, with the rest retrieved from reference TRBV18 and TRBJ2-7, is NAGVMQNPRHLVRRRGQEARLRCSPMKGHSHVYWYRQLPEEGLKFMVYLQKENIIDESGMPKERFSAEFPKEGPSILRIQQVVRGDSAAYFCASSPKLGALPGNNEQYFGPGTRLTVT.

CDR3 region: CAWSVSFSGNTIYF. In DNA form, the CDR3 reads TGTGCCTGGAGTGTAAGTTTCTCTGGAAACACCATATATTTT. This chain uses TRBV30 with TRBJ1-3; D is ambiguous. The germline gives CDR1 GTSNPN, CDR2 SVGIG (reference sequence). This CDR3 is built from 14 residues. V was pared by 0 bases and J by 0 bases, with 6 bases between.

V usage is TRBV28 and J usage is TRBJ2-7; 7 bases map to TRBD1. The CDR3 sequence is 14 residues long. V lost 2 bases, J lost 2 bases, and 3 bases stayed unmatched. CDR1 and CDR2 from the germline V gene are MDHEN and SYDVKM. The CDR3 loop reads CASSLGQAPYEQYF. The CDR3 DNA is TGTGCCAGCAGTTTAGGACAGGCTCCCTACGAGCAGTACTTC.

The rearrangement uses TRBV19 and TRBJ1-2; possible D gene TRBD1, 5 bases. Trimming took off 5 bases at V and 7 bases at J, with 26 bases between the two ends. The CDR3 consists of 17 residues. Germline loops: CDR1 LNHDA, CDR2 SQIVND (reference sequence). The CDR3 DNA reads as TGTGCCAGTAGTTCAACCGGGACGGCTTTACCTCCCTCTGGCTACACCTTC. Translation gives CASSSTGTALPPSGYTF. The full variable domain, its missing parts supplied by reference TRBV19 and TRBJ1-2, is DGGITQSPKYLFRKEGQNVTLSCEQNLNHDAMYWYRQDPGQGLRLIYYSQIVNDFQKGDIAEGYSVSREKKESFPLTVTSAQKNPTAFYLCASSSTGTALPPSGYTFGSGTRLTVV.

This chain connects TRBV5-5 to TRBJ1-2; the D gene is possibly TRBD1 (5 bases). This CDR3 comprises 15 residues. Germline V lookup: CDR1 SGHKS, CDR2 YYEKEE (reference sequence). With 0 bases removed from V and 5 bases from J, the gap between germline ends came to 14 bases. The CDR3 sequence is CASSLAVREVYGYTF. The CDR3 nucleotides are TGTGCCAGCAGCTTGGCTGTCAGGGAGGTTTATGGCTACACCTTC.

Note on this clone: This CDR3 is also generated by other DNA sequences in the sample. J is TRBJ1-6 and V is TRBV6-1; 8 bases align to TRBD1. V lost 6 bases to trimming and J lost 6 bases; unmatched junction nucleotides: 1. Germline V lookup: CDR1 MNHNS, CDR2 SASEGT. The CDR3 loop spans 13 amino acids. In DNA, the CDR3 is TGTGCCAGCAGCGGACAGGGTAATTCACCCCTCCACTTT. Translation gives CASSGQGNSPLHF.

Remarks on this clone: The sample carries other DNA sequences with the same CDR3. V usage is TRBV5-4 and J usage is TRBJ2-7; TRBD1 matches 7 bases. The CDR3 length is 13 residues. The trim removed 4 bases at V and 4 bases at J, leaving 5 bases unmatched. Germline CDR1 SGHNT, CDR2 YYREEE (reference sequence). The CDR3 region is CASSPRTGYEQYF. The CDR3 bases are TGTGCCAGCAGCCCCCGGACAGGTTACGAGCAGTACTTC.

The chain couples TRBV7-2 to TRBJ1-2, with a possible D match to TRBD1 (5 bases). Per the germline V gene, CDR1 is SGHTA and CDR2 is FQGNSA. V lost 4 bases to trimming and J lost 12 bases, with 15 bases between them. The length of the CDR3 is 12 residues. The CDR3 protein is CASSYTGLLNTF. The CDR3 nucleotides are TGTGCCAGCAGCTATACGGGACTGCTCAACACCTTC.

This clone was picked up a small number of times. This chain links TRBV23-1 with TRBJ2-4; D unresolved. TRBV23-1 is labeled an ORF, and its function is uncertain. With 4 bases removed from V and 3 bases from J, the gap between germline ends came to 16 bases. The CDR3 has 16 residues. CDR3 sequence (DNA): TGCGCCAGCAGTCGGCCGGCCCTCGTAGTCAAAAACATTCAGTACTTC. This sequence encodes CASSRPALVVKNIQYF.

The chain is built from TRBV10-3 and TRBJ2-6; D may be TRBD2 (6 bases). The CDR3 loop spans 14 amino acids. Looked up from germline, CDR1 is ENHRY and CDR2 is SYGVKD. V was cut by 7 bases and J by 2 bases, with 9 bases left in between. The CDR3 sequence: CAITAGPGANVLTF. DNA for the CDR3: TGTGCCATCACGGCGGGACCTGGGGCCAACGTCCTGACTTTC.

The chain employs TRBV6-1 and TRBJ1-2; 8 bases are a match to TRBD1. CDR1 MNHNS and CDR2 SASEGT come from the germline V gene. The J segment lost 4 bases and the V segment lost 4 bases, leaving 5 bases of the junction unmatched. This CDR3 has 14 residues. CDR3 loop: CASSAGQGSYGYTF. The CDR3 bases are TGTGCCAGCAGTGCAGGACAGGGAAGCTATGGCTACACCTTC.

J is TRBJ1-1 and V is TRBV25-1; D unclear. This CDR3 is built from 15 residues. Germline V gene lookup returns CDR1 MGHDK and CDR2 SYGVNS. V was cut by 4 bases and J by 11 bases, with 23 bases left in between. CDR3 in DNA: TGTGCCAGCAGTGCATCGGCCGGCAGGCCCCAAGGGGCTTTCTTT. Amino acids: CASSASAGRPQGAFF.